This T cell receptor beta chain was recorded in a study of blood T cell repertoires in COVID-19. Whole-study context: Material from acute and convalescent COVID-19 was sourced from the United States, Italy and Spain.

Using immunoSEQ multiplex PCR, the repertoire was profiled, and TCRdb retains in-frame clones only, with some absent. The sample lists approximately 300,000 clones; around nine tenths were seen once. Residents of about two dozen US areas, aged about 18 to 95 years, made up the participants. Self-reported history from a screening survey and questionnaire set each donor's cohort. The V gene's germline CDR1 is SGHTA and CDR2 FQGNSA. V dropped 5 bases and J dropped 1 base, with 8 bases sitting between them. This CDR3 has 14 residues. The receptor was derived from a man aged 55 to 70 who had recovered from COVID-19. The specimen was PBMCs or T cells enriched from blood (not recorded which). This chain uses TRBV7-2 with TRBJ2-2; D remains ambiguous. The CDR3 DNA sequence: TGTGCCAGCAGCGGAGACCGGAACACCGGGGAGCTGTTTTTT. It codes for CASSGDRNTGELFF.